Shown below are 28 T cell receptor beta chains from a single sample sequenced in a study of T cells in Graves' hyperthyroidism and ophthalmopathy. Amplification yielded TCR beta CDR3 regions, with RNA transcripts as the source. A set of HTBI primers served as the primers for a first-round RT-PCR of the TCR CDR3. Via MiXCR, TCRdb re-called the multiplex PCR reads, giving one row per CDR3 protein. In the table there are nearly 600,000 distinct CDR3 sequences, 11% to 15% of which are singletons. Sequenced: blood. Receptor source: a woman in her thirties with Graves' hyperthyroidism that later progressed to Graves' ophthalmopathy.

In this sample, this clonotype turned up a few times. This chain joins TRBV19 and TRBJ1-4, with D unclear. Germline loops: CDR1 LNHDA, CDR2 SQIVND (reference sequence). Trimming shortened V by 7 bases and J by 2 bases, and 14 bases separated the two germline ends. The CDR3 totals 15 residues. The CDR3 DNA reads as TGTGCCAGTACGACTTCGCGGAGGACTAATGAAAAACTGTTTTTT. Residues: CASTTSRRTNEKLFF.

This clonotype was picked up many times. The chain carries TRBV20-1 and TRBJ2-7, with TRBD1 as a possible D gene (5 bases). The CDR3 sequence is 13 residues long. Trimming left V 6 bases short and J 4 bases short, with 16 bases between. Per the germline V gene, CDR1 is DFQATT and CDR2 is SNEGSKA (reference sequence). CDR3 residues: CSAVDPTVYEQYF. The CDR3 nucleotides read TGCAGTGCCGTAGACCCGACAGTTTACGAGCAGTACTTC.

This clonotype occurred many times. The chain recombines TRBV28 with TRBJ2-5; possible D gene TRBD1, 5 bases. This CDR3 spans 13 amino acids. V was pared by 7 bases and J by 7 bases, with 16 bases between. Germline V CDR1 and CDR2: MDHEN, SYDVKM. CDR3 bases: TGTGCCAGCATCGAAGTGGGGCAGGTGACCCAGTACTTC. The encoded protein is CASIEVGQVTQYF.

The genes are TRBV29-1 and TRBJ2-2, with 10 bases matching TRBD2. Germline lookup yields CDR1 SQVTM and CDR2 ANQGSEA. Trimming at V came to 3 bases and at J to 5 bases, leaving 3 bases not matched to a gene. The CDR3 extends over 14 amino acids. This CDR3 is CSVDLAGATGELFF. The CDR3 region has the DNA TGCAGCGTTGACCTAGCGGGAGCGACCGGGGAGCTGTTTTTT.

This rearrangement joins TRBV6-2 or TRBV6-3 to TRBJ2-1; 7 bases match TRBD2. The V gene end was trimmed by 7 bases and the J gene end by 5 bases; junction bases not matched to a gene: 11. Germline CDR1 is MNHEY and CDR2 is SVGEGT. The CDR3 extends over 15 amino acids. The CDR3 here is CASTLTSWVDNEQFF. CDR3 nucleotides: TGTGCCAGCACCTTGACTAGCTGGGTCGACAATGAGCAGTTCTTC.

The chain couples TRBV7-9 to TRBJ2-6; a possible D gene is TRBD1 (5 bases). Germline V gene lookup returns CDR1 SEHNR and CDR2 FQNEAQ (reference sequence). V lost 1 base, J lost 4 bases, and 11 bases lay in between. There are 16 residues in the CDR3. The CDR3 region has the DNA TGTGCCAGCAGCTTAGAATCTGGGGCGGGGGCCAACGTCCTGACTTTC. Its protein product is CASSLESGAGANVLTF.

As for this clonotype: This clone may be a read error of a much larger clone one base away. The V call is TRBV30, the J call TRBJ2-5; D remains ambiguous. CDR3 size: 10 residues. Per germline, CDR1 GTSNPN and CDR2 SVGIG (reference sequence). The CDR3 reads CTSYRETQYF. The CDR3 nucleotides are TGTACCTCCTACCGAGAGACCCAGTACTTC.

This clonotype has a count of ten or more. The rearrangement joins TRBV7-2 to TRBJ2-7; TRBD1 matches 8 bases. The junction had 10 bases not matched to a gene; V was cut back by 6 bases and J by 3 bases. CDR1 is SGHTA, CDR2 FQGNSA, per germline. The CDR3 consists of 15 residues. Here the CDR3 DNA reads TGTGCCAGCAGGTCCGGACAGGGTGCCCTCTACGAGCAGTACTTC. Its protein product is CASRSGQGALYEQYF.

Concerning this clonotype itself: It may be a read error: a sequence one base away is much more abundant. The gene calls are TRBV10-3 and TRBJ2-7; 11 bases agree with TRBD1. Trimming took 10 bases from V and 4 from J; bases not matched to a gene: 9. Germline loops: CDR1 ENHRY, CDR2 SYGVKD. The CDR3 is 14 amino acids. The DNA for the CDR3 is TGTGCCACCACCCCGAGGGACAGGGGGTACGAGCAGTACTTC. Protein sequence: CATTPRDRGYEQYF.

This clonotype occurred many times. This chain uses TRBV7-9 with TRBJ2-7; TRBD1 agrees at 7 bases. V shed 8 bases and J 3 bases; nucleotides not matched to a gene: 13. This CDR3 has 15 amino acids. Germline V gene lookup returns CDR1 SEHNR and CDR2 FQNEAQ (reference sequence). CDR3 nucleotide sequence: TGTGCCAGCGTACCGAAGGGACAGAATATCTACGAGCAGTACTTC. Its protein product is CASVPKGQNIYEQYF.

About this clonotype: The junction differs from germline at one of its ends, possibly a read error. The J gene is TRBJ2-1, the V gene TRBV14, with TRBD1 matching over 9 bases. This CDR3 contains 15 residues. The germline V gene encodes CDR1 SGHDN and CDR2 FVKESK. The CDR3 here is CASSQGQGDWVEQVF. CDR3 bases: TGTGCCAGCAGCCAAGGACAGGGGGACTGGGTCGAGCAGGTCTTC.

The chain is built from TRBV24-1 and TRBJ1-5, with D perhaps TRBD1 (5 bases). This CDR3 comprises 16 residues. V was cut by 4 bases and J by 6 bases, with 18 bases left in between. The germline V gene has CDR1 KGHDR and CDR2 SFDVKD. The CDR3 region is CATSDSRGGSGQPQHF. The CDR3 nucleotides are TGTGCCACCAGTGACTCCCGGGGGGGGTCGGGTCAGCCCCAGCATTTT.

This clonotype was seen ten or more times. This chain connects TRBV20-1 to TRBJ1-5; possible D gene TRBD1, 5 bases. Germline V CDR1 and CDR2: DFQATT, SNEGSKA (reference sequence). Trimming removed 3 bases from V and 4 bases from J, with 7 bases in between. This CDR3 region has 12 residues. In DNA, the CDR3 is TGCAGTGCTAGGGCAGGGAATCAGCCCCAGCATTTT. Protein sequence: CSARAGNQPQHF.

To note about this clonotype: This may be a read error, as it is one base from a much larger clone. The J gene is TRBJ2-7, the V gene TRBV7-3, with D perhaps TRBD2 (5 bases). The CDR3 totals 14 residues. Germline lookup yields CDR1 SGHTA and CDR2 FQGTGA. The CDR3 nucleotides are TGTGCCAGCAGCTTATTCGTCACAGAGGGCGAGCAGCACTTC. Protein sequence: CASSLFVTEGEQHF.

Ten or more counts support this clonotype. The J gene is TRBJ1-1, the V gene TRBV7-2; D is uncertain. Germline CDR1 reads SGHTA; CDR2 reads FQGNSA. Trimming removed 3 bases from V and 1 base from J, with 9 bases in between. The CDR3 sequence is 14 residues long. CDR3 sequence (DNA): TGTGCCAGCAGCTTCGCCGCCAGGAACACTGAAGCTTTCTTT. Translated, it gives CASSFAARNTEAFF. The full variable domain, with the rest looked up from reference TRBV7-2 and TRBJ1-1, is GAGVSQSPSNKVTEKGKDVELRCDPISGHTALYWYRQSLGQGLEFLIYFQGNSAPDKSGLPSDRFSAERTGGSVSTLTIQRTQQEDSAVYLCASSFAARNTEAFFGQGTRLTVV.

This clonotype was observed at least ten times. The CDR3 is CACFRNSPGELFF. CDR3 nucleotide sequence: TGTGCCTGTTTCCGGAATAGCCCCGGGGAGCTGTTTTTT. The gene calls are TRBV30 and TRBJ2-2, with D unclear. Germline-derived CDR1 and CDR2 are GTSNPN and SVGIG (reference sequence). The V gene lost 6 bases and the J gene lost 6 bases, with 14 bases spanning the gap. The CDR3 is made up of 13 amino acids.

There are many counts of this clonotype. V gene TRBV12-3 or TRBV12-4 combines with J gene TRBJ2-2; D possibly corresponds to TRBD1 (7 bases). V was trimmed by 7 bases and J by 1 base, leaving 13 bases between them. This CDR3 region has 15 residues. The CDR3 here is CASTSQGGNTGELFF. The CDR3 region has the DNA TGTGCCAGCACCTCCCAGGGGGGGAACACCGGGGAGCTGTTTTTT.

This clonotype was seen ten or more times. The DNA of the CDR3 is TGTGCCAGTAGCTTCGGGCTAGCGGACTACGAGCAGTACTTC. Translation gives CASSFGLADYEQYF. The V and J genes are TRBV19 and TRBJ2-7, with 7 positions matching TRBD2. Germline CDR1 reads LNHDA; CDR2 reads SQIVND (reference sequence). The junction had 8 bases not matched to a gene; V was cut back by 6 bases and J by 3 bases. This CDR3 is built from 14 residues.

This clonotype occurred many times. The CDR3 is CASSRGPDSYEQYF. CDR3 sequence (DNA): TGTGCCAGCAGCCGTGGACCAGATTCCTACGAGCAGTACTTC. This sequence joins TRBV14 and TRBJ2-7, with D unclear. This CDR3 comprises 14 residues. The germline CDR1 and CDR2 sequences are SGHDN and FVKESK. V dropped 4 bases and J dropped 1 base, with 11 bases sitting between them. Full variable domain (missing parts from reference TRBV14 and TRBJ2-7): EAGVTQFPSHSVIEKGQTVTLRCDPISGHDNLYWYRRVMGKEIKFLLHFVKESKQDESGMPNNRFLAERTGGTYSTLKVQPAELEDSGVYFCASSRGPDSYEQYFGPGTRLTVT.

In this sample, this clonotype turned up many times. The chain combines TRBV24-1 with TRBJ2-5, with D possibly being TRBD2 (6 bases). This CDR3 has 14 amino acids. Germline CDR1 reads KGHDR; CDR2 reads SFDVKD. V was shortened by 7 bases and J by 5 bases, with 16 bases between the two germline ends. The CDR3 region is CATSGRIGSETQYF. CDR3 DNA: TGTGCCACCAGCGGGAGAATAGGATCGGAGACCCAGTACTTC.

The chain couples TRBV9 to TRBJ2-3; D might be TRBD2 (6 bases). Trimming shortened V by 3 bases and J by 4 bases, and 15 bases separated the two germline ends. The CDR3 sequence is 15 residues long. CDR1 and CDR2 (germline): SGDLS, YYNGEE. The CDR3 protein is CASSALGGTADTQYF. The CDR3 DNA follows: TGTGCCAGCAGCGCGCTGGGCGGGACGGCAGATACGCAGTATTTT.

This clonotype was detected ten times or more. The rearrangement joins TRBV5-8 to TRBJ2-7, with D perhaps assigned TRBD1 or TRBD2 (5 bases each). The CDR3 has 15 amino acids. Germline values: CDR1 SGHTS, CDR2 YDEGEE. The V gene lost 0 bases and the J gene lost 0 bases, with 10 bases spanning the gap. The CDR3 reads CASSLGGAVSYEQYF. In DNA, the CDR3 is TGTGCCAGCAGCTTGGGAGGGGCGGTCTCCTACGAGCAGTACTTC. Filled out from reference TRBV5-8 and TRBJ2-7, the complete variable domain reads EAGVTQSPTHLIKTRGQQATLRCSPISGHTSVYWYQQALGLGLQFLLWYDEGEERNRGNFPPRFSGRQFPNYSSELNVNALELEDSALYLCASSLGGAVSYEQYFGPGTRLTVT.

In its sample, this clonotype was seen a few times. V gene TRBV6-2 or TRBV6-3 combines with J gene TRBJ2-4; 13 positions match TRBD2. The closer fit of TRBJ2-1 to the DNA end suggests the J call may be wrong. CDR1 and CDR2 from the germline V gene are MNHEY and SVGEGT. The CDR3 has 17 amino acids. CDR3 DNA: TGTGCCAGCAGCCTAGCTCCCGGACTAGCGGGAGAAGGAGATCAGTTCTTC. Encoded protein: CASSLAPGLAGEGDQFF.

The sample holds many counts of this clonotype. The V call is TRBV14, the J call TRBJ2-7; 11 bases are shared with TRBD1. Trimming at V came to 4 bases and at J to 1 base, leaving 6 bases not matched to a gene. The CDR3 loop spans 16 amino acids. Per the germline V gene, CDR1 is SGHDN and CDR2 is FVKESK. For the CDR3, the DNA is TGTGCCAGCAGCCTAGCCTGGGACAGGGGGTCCTACGAGCAGTACTTC. It codes for CASSLAWDRGSYEQYF.

This clonotype was counted many times. At one end, the junction sequence differs from germline, possibly due to a read error. The chain is built from TRBV11-3 and TRBJ2-2; possible D gene TRBD2, 6 bases. CDR1 is SGHNT and CDR2 is YENEEA in the germline V gene. CDR3 length: 12 residues. For the CDR3, the DNA is TGTGCCAGCAGCATCGGGTCCGGGGGGCTGTTTTTT. Translating gives CASSIGSGGLFF.

This clonotype was seen ten or more times. The chain carries TRBV6-1 and TRBJ1-4; TRBD1 matches 7 bases. V shed 2 bases and J 4 bases; nucleotides not matched to a gene: 4. The germline V gene encodes CDR1 MNHNS and CDR2 SASEGT. The CDR3 consists of 15 residues. The DNA of the CDR3 is TGTGCCAGCAGTGAACGGGGACAGAGTAATGAAAAACTGTTTTTT. Translating it yields CASSERGQSNEKLFF.

This clonotype was seen ten or more times. The rearrangement joins TRBV6-1 to TRBJ2-3, with 10 bases lining up with TRBD2. Germline CDR1 and CDR2: MNHNS and SASEGT. The CDR3 is 15 residues long. V lost 8 bases to trimming and J lost 2 bases; unmatched junction nucleotides: 7. The CDR3, as DNA: TGTGCCAGCTCGACCGGGACTAGCGCCACAGATACGCAGTATTTT. Its protein is CASSTGTSATDTQYF.

Concerning this clonotype itself: This may stem from a read error, because a much larger clone lies one nucleotide away. This rearrangement joins TRBV11-2 to TRBJ2-1, with 11 bases aligning to TRBD2. The CDR3 runs 18 residues. Per the germline V gene, CDR1 is SGHAT and CDR2 is FQNNGV. The CDR3 loop is CPSSSPTSGDSSYNEQFF. The DNA of the CDR3 is TGTCCCAGCAGTTCCCCGACTAGCGGGGATTCCTCCTACAATGAGCAGTTCTTC.